This T cell receptor (beta chain) is drawn from a study of blood T cell repertoires in COVID-19. The wider study: T cells, B-cell-depleted T cells, or PBMCs supplied cDNA or gDNA.

Assay: immunoSEQ multiplex PCR; the TCRdb copy retains only in-frame clones and omits some. The sample has approximately 190,000 clones; roughly 80% are singletons. This TCR was sampled from a man aged 55 to 70 with acute or convalescent COVID-19. The sequenced sample consisted of peripheral blood.

CDR3 residues: CASSYDTPMNSPLHF. Here the CDR3 DNA reads TGCGCCAGCAGCTACGACACCCCCATGAATTCACCCCTCCACTTT. The V gene is TRBV5-1, the J gene TRBJ1-6; D remains ambiguous. Between the trimmed V and J ends, which lost 3 bases and 7 bases, there was a span of 14 bases. Germline V CDR1 and CDR2: SGHRS, YFSETQ. The CDR3 runs 15 residues.